These 18 T cell receptor beta chains originate from one sample sequenced in a study of Graves' ophthalmopathy and Graves' hyperthyroidism. Transcripts of RNA were the source for amplifying TCR beta CDR3 regions. The library came from an HTBI-primed first-round RT-PCR and a second-round multiplex PCR. MiXCR, applied by TCRdb to the multiplex PCR reads, yields one record per CDR3 protein. This table has around 1.1 million distinct CDR3 sequences, about 40% appearing once. The sequencing input was peripheral blood or thyroid tissue (not recorded which). These receptors were collected from an adult man with Graves' hyperthyroidism.

This clonotype was seen ten or more times. The V call is TRBV30, the J call TRBJ1-1; no reliable D call. Germline CDR1 and CDR2: GTSNPN and SVGIG (reference sequence). The length of the CDR3 is 12 residues. Trimming pared 2 bases from V and 8 bases from J, leaving 12 bases between. The DNA of the CDR3 is TGTGCCTGGAGTCCCTGGCTTAGCGAAGCTTTCTTT. It yields the protein CAWSPWLSEAFF.

This clonotype has ten or more counts. The chain carries TRBV19 and TRBJ2-5, with 7 bases identical to TRBD1. The CDR3 sequence is 12 residues long. From germline, CDR1 is LNHDA and CDR2 SQIVND (reference sequence). V trimming: 7 bases; J trimming: 3 bases; junction bases outside the gene matches: 2. Here the CDR3 DNA reads TGTGCCAGTAACGACAGGGAAGAGACCCAGTACTTC. This encodes CASNDREETQYF. The entire variable domain, with the rest obtained from reference TRBV19 and TRBJ2-5, is as follows: DGGITQSPKYLFRKEGQNVTLSCEQNLNHDAMYWYRQDPGQGLRLIYYSQIVNDFQKGDIAEGYSVSREKKESFPLTVTSAQKNPTAFYLCASNDREETQYFGPGTRLLVL.

This clonotype has more than one count but fewer than ten. The chain joins TRBV4-2 to TRBJ1-4, with TRBD1 as a possible D gene (5 bases). V was shortened by 6 bases and J by 2 bases, with 19 bases between the two germline ends. Germline V lookup: CDR1 LGHNA, CDR2 YNFKEQ. CDR3 length: 17 amino acids. DNA for the CDR3: TGTGCCAGCAGTAGCAGGGTCGGGGAGTTGACTAATGAAAAACTGTTTTTT. It specifies CASSSRVGELTNEKLFF.

V and J are TRBV10-2 and TRBJ1-2; TRBD1 matches at 9 bases. The CDR3 loop spans 14 amino acids. V dropped 6 bases and J dropped 8; count of bases not matched to a gene: 10. CDR1 WSHSY and CDR2 SAAADI come from the germline V gene. CDR3: CASRRPGTGSGYTF. DNA of the CDR3: TGCGCCAGCAGGAGACCCGGGACAGGGAGCGGCTACACCTTC.

This clonotype appeared many times. V is TRBV20-1 and J is TRBJ1-6, with D uncertain. Germline loops: CDR1 DFQATT, CDR2 SNEGSKA (reference sequence). The CDR3 runs to 16 residues. Deletions cut 3 bases from V and 9 bases from J, with 21 bases between. The CDR3 region is CSARIEGGRWVSPLHF. In DNA form, the CDR3 reads TGCAGTGCTAGGATCGAGGGAGGTCGTTGGGTTTCACCCCTCCACTTT.

Remarks on this clonotype: A read error is possible here, since a much larger clone lies one base away. The rearrangement joins TRBV7-2 to TRBJ2-7; the D call may be TRBD1 or TRBD2 (6 bases each). Trimming left V 6 bases short and J 0 bases short, with 15 bases between. CDR1 is SGHTA, CDR2 FQGNSA, per germline. CDR3 length: 15 residues. The CDR3 reads CASSYSGGDSYEQYF. As DNA, the CDR3 is TGTGCCAGCAGTTACTCCGGGGGCGACTCCTACGAGCAGTACTTC.

This clonotype showed up many times. The rearrangement links TRBV6-5 to TRBJ2-5; D gene unclear. Germline V gene lookup returns CDR1 MNHEY and CDR2 SVGAGI. This CDR3 has 13 amino acids. The V end was cut by 5 bases, the J end by 9 bases, with 16 bases between. The CDR3 reads CASSPREARSQYF. The CDR3 nucleotides are TGTGCCAGCAGTCCCCGCGAGGCCCGATCCCAGTACTTC.

The V call is TRBV10-3, the J call TRBJ1-6, with D unclear. Germline V lookup: CDR1 ENHRY, CDR2 SYGVKD. Trimming stripped 0 bases from V and 6 bases from J, with 12 bases between. CDR3 length: 16 residues. The CDR3 spells CAISESGRRLNSPLHF. CDR3 bases: TGTGCCATCAGTGAGTCAGGGAGGAGACTTAATTCACCCCTCCACTTT.

The chain uses TRBV4-1 and TRBJ1-6, with a tentative D call TRBD1 (6 bases). Germline CDR1 is MGHRA and CDR2 is YSYEKL. V lost 1 base and J lost 6, with 10 bases in between. The CDR3 sequence is 15 residues long. The CDR3 protein is CASSQATGANSPLHF. The CDR3 DNA reads as TGCGCCAGCAGCCAAGCGACAGGAGCTAATTCACCCCTCCACTTT.

This chain connects TRBV5-1 to TRBJ2-7; TRBD1 agrees at 11 bases. Trimming cost V 3 bases and J 0 bases; bases outside gene matches: 5. Looked up from germline, CDR1 is SGHRS and CDR2 is YFSETQ. The CDR3 length is 16 residues. The CDR3, as DNA: TGCGCCAGCAGCTCGGACAGGGGGCCCGTCTCCTACGAGCAGTACTTC. This translates into CASSSDRGPVSYEQYF.

This clonotype was seen only once. The chain links TRBV10-3 to TRBJ1-4; 7 nucleotides agree with TRBD1. This CDR3 spans 13 amino acids. Germline CDR1 is ENHRY and CDR2 is SYGVKD. The ends lost 10 bases at V and 7 bases at J; junction bases unmatched: 9. The CDR3 DNA reads as TGTGCCAGCGGGAAGGGGGCGAGTGAAAAACTGTTTTTT. It encodes CASGKGASEKLFF.

This clonotype came up many times. This sequence joins TRBV2 and TRBJ2-2; 8 bases map to TRBD1. The CDR3 is 15 amino acids. CDR1 is SNHLY and CDR2 is FYNNEI in the germline V gene. The trim removed 4 bases at V and 5 bases at J, leaving 6 bases unmatched. For the CDR3, the DNA is TGTGCCAGCAGTGGGGTCAGGGGGCCGACCGGGGAGCTGTTTTTT. The encoded protein is CASSGVRGPTGELFF.

This clonotype showed up just a few times. This chain links TRBV20-1 with TRBJ2-2; D is possibly TRBD2 (6 bases). Germline V gene sequence: CDR1 DFQATT, CDR2 SNEGSKA (reference sequence). With 6 bases removed from V and 3 bases from J, the gap between germline ends came to 17 bases. This CDR3 has 15 amino acids. The CDR3 sequence is CSALEDYGYTGELFF. The CDR3 DNA is TGCAGTGCCCTAGAGGACTATGGCTACACCGGGGAGCTGTTTTTT.

On this clonotype itself: One end of the junction is discordant with germline, which a read error may explain. The V gene is TRBV12-3 or TRBV12-4, the J gene TRBJ1-4, with no clear D. The CDR3 runs to 11 residues. CDR3 region: CASSWNGKLFF. The CDR3 coding sequence is TGTGCCAGCAGTTGGAATGGAAAACTGTTTTTT.

The J gene is TRBJ2-5, the V gene TRBV7-9; TRBD1 aligns across 7 bases. The J segment lost 13 bases and the V segment lost 0 bases, leaving 8 bases of the junction unmatched. Looked up from germline, CDR1 is SEHNR and CDR2 is FQNEAQ (reference sequence). CDR3 size: 13 residues. The CDR3 is CASSLAGTEKLYF. The CDR3 DNA reads TGTGCCAGCAGCTTAGCCGGGACAGAAAAACTGTACTTC.

The rearrangement uses TRBV6-6 and TRBJ2-7; D unclear. V was trimmed by 5 bases and J by 5 bases, leaving 13 bases between them. The CDR3 has 13 residues. Germline loops: CDR1 MNHNY, CDR2 SVGAGI (reference sequence). The CDR3 loop is CASSTERSHEQYF. The CDR3 DNA is TGTGCCAGCAGTACAGAAAGGAGCCACGAGCAGTACTTC.

As to this clonotype: Relative to the germline gene, one junction end is altered; a read error may explain this. The chain combines TRBV5-1 with TRBJ1-1, with 8 bases identical to TRBD1. Germline assignment: CDR1 SGHRS and CDR2 YFSETQ. The CDR3 totals 20 residues. For the CDR3, the DNA is TGTGCCAGCAGCCATGGGGCTCCGGGACAGGCGGGGGGAATGAACACTGAAGCTTTCTTT. It encodes CASSHGAPGQAGGMNTEAFF. Based on the CDR3 plus reference TRBV5-1 and TRBJ1-1, the full variable domain is KAGVTQTPRYLIKTRGQQVTLSCSPISGHRSVSWYQQTPGQGLQFLFEYFSETQRNKGNFPGRFSGRQFSNSRSEMNVSTLELGDSALYLCASSHGAPGQAGGMNTEAFFGQGTRLTVV.

The chain has TRBV7-2 and TRBJ1-1; D not certain. The CDR3 extends over 14 amino acids. V lost 3 bases and J lost 3, with 11 bases in between. Germline CDR1 is SGHTA and CDR2 is FQGNSA. CDR3 in DNA: TGTGCCAGCAGCTTTGAGAGCACGGACACTGAAGCTTTCTTT. Amino acid sequence: CASSFESTDTEAFF.